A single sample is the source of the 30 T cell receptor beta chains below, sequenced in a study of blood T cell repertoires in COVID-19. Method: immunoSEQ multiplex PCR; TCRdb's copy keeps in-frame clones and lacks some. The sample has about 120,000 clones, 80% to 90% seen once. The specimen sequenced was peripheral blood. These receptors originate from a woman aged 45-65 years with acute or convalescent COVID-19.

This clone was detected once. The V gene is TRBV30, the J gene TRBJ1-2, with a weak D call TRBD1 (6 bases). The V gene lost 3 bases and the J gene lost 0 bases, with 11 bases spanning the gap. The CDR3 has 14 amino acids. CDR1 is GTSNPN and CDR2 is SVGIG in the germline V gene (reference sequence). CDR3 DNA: TGTGCCTGGAGCGGACAGAAAGCTAACTATGGCTACACCTTC. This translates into CAWSGQKANYGYTF. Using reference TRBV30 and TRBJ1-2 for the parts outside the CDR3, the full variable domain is SQTIHQWPATLVQPVGSPLSLECTVEGTSNPNLYWYRQAAGRGLQLLFYSVGIGQISSEVPQNLSASRPQDRQFILSSKKLLLSDSGFYLCAWSGQKANYGYTFGSGTRLTVV.

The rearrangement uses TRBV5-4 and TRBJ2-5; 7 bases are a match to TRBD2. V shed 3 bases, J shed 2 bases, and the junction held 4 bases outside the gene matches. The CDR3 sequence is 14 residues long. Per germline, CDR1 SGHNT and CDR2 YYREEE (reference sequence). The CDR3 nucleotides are TGTGCCAGCAGCTCGGGACTATCGCAAGAGACCCAGTACTTC. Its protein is CASSSGLSQETQYF.

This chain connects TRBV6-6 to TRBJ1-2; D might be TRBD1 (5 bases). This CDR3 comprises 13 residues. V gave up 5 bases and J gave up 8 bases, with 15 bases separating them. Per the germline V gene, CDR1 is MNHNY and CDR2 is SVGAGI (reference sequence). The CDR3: CASSTTGGGGYTF. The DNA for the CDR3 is TGTGCCAGCAGTACAACTGGGGGAGGCGGCTACACCTTC.

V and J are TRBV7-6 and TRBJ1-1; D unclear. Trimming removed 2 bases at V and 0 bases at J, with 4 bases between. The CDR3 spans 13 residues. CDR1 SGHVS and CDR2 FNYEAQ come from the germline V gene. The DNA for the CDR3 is TGTGCCAGCAGCTTATTCATGAACACTGAAGCTTTCTTT. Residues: CASSLFMNTEAFF.

The CDR3 nucleotides read TGCAGCGTTGAGGTTACTACCGCCTATGGCTACACCTTC. Translated: CSVEVTTAYGYTF. This chain uses TRBV29-1 with TRBJ1-2; D ambiguous. The V gene's germline CDR1 is SQVTM and CDR2 ANQGSEA. CDR3 length: 13 residues. V was clipped by 3 bases and J by 4 bases, with 12 bases between them.

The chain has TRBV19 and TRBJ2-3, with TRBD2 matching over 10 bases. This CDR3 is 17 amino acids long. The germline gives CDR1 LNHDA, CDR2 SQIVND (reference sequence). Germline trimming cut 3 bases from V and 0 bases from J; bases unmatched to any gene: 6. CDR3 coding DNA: TGTGCCAGTAGTATCGGGACTAGCGTCGCTAGCACAGATACGCAGTATTTT. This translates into CASSIGTSVASTDTQYF. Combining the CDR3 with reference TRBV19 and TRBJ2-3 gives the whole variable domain DGGITQSPKYLFRKEGQNVTLSCEQNLNHDAMYWYRQDPGQGLRLIYYSQIVNDFQKGDIAEGYSVSREKKESFPLTVTSAQKNPTAFYLCASSIGTSVASTDTQYFGPGTRLTVL.

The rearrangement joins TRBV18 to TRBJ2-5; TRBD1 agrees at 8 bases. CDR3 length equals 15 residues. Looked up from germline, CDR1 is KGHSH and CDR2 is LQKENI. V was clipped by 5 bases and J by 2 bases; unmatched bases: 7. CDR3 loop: CASSWTGQTQETQYF. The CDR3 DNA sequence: TGTGCCAGCTCATGGACAGGGCAAACTCAAGAGACCCAGTACTTC.

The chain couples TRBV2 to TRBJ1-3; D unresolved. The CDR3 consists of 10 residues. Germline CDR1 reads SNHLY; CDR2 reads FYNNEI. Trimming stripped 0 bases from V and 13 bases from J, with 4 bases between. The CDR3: CASSEARIYF. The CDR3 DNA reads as TGTGCCAGCAGTGAAGCGCGGATATATTTT.

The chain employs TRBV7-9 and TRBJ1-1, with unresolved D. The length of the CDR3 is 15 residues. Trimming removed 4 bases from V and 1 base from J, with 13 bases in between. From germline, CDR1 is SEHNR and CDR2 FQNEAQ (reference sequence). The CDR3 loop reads CASSSRVRGNTEAFF. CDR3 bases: TGTGCCAGCAGCTCACGGGTCCGAGGGAACACTGAAGCTTTCTTT.

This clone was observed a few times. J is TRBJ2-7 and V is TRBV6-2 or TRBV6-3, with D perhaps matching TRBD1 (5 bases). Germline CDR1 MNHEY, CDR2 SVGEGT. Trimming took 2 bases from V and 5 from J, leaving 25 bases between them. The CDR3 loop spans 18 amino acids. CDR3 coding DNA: TGTGCCAGCAGTTACGCCCTTTCCAGGGATGGGCGGAACCACGAGCAGTACTTC. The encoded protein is CASSYALSRDGRNHEQYF.

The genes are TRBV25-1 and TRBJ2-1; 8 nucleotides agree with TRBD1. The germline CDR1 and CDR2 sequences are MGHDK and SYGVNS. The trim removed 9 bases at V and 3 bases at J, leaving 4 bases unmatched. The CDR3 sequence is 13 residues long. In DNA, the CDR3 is TGTGCCAGTAGGACAGGGATCTACAATGAGCAGTTCTTC. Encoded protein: CASRTGIYNEQFF.

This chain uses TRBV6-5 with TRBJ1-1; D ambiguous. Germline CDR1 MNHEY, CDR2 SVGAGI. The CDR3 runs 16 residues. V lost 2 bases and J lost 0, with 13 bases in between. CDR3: CASSYGPAVMNTEAFF. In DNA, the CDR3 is TGTGCCAGCAGTTACGGGCCCGCTGTCATGAACACTGAAGCTTTCTTT.

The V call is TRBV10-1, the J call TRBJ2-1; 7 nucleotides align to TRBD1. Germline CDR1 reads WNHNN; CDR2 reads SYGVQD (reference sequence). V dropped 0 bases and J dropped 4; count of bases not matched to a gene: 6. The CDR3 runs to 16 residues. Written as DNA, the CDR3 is TGCGCCAGCAGTGAGTCGAGGACAGGCCCTTACAATGAGCAGTTCTTC. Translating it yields CASSESRTGPYNEQFF.

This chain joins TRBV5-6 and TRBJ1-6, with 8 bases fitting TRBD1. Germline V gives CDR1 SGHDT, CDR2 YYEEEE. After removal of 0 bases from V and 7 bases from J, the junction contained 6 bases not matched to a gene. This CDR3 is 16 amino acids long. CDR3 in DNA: TGTGCCAGCAGCTTGGATGGGGCAGGGGGCAATTCACCCCTCCACTTT. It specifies CASSLDGAGGNSPLHF.

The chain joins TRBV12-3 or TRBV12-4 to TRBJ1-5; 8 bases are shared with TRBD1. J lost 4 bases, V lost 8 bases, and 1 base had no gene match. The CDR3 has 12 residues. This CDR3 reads CASGQGNQPQHF. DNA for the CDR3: TGTGCCAGCGGACAGGGAAATCAGCCCCAGCATTTT.

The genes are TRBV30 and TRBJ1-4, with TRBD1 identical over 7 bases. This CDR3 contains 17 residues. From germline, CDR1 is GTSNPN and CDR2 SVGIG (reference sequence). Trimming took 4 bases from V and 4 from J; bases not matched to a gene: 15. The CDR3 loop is CAWKPTGASPINEKLFF. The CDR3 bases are TGTGCCTGGAAACCCACAGGGGCCTCCCCTATTAATGAAAAACTGTTTTTT.

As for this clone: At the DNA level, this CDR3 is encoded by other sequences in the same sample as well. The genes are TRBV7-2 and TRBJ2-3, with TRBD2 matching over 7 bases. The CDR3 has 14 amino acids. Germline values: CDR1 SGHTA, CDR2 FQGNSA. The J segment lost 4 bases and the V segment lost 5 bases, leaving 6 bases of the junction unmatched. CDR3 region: CASSLVAGADTQYF. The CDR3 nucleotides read TGTGCCAGCAGCCTAGTAGCGGGCGCAGATACGCAGTATTTT.

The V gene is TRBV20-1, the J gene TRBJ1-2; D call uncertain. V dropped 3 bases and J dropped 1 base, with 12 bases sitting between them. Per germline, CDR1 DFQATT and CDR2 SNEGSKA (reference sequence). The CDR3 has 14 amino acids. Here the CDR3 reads CSASRGIVNYGYTF. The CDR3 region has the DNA TGCAGTGCTAGTCGGGGAATAGTTAACTATGGCTACACCTTC.

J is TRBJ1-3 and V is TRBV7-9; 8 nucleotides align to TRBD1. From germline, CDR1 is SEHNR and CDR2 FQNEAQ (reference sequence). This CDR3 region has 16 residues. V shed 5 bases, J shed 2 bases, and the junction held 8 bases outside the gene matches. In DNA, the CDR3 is TGTGCCAGCAGCGTTTCAGGGGGCCTAGCTGGAAACACCATATATTTT. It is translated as CASSVSGGLAGNTIYF.

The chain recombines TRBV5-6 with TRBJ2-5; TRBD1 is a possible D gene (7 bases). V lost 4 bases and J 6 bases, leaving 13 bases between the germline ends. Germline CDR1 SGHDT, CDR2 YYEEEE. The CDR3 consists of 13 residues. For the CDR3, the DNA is TGTGCCAGCAGCCAGGGGGGCCTCCAGACCCAGTACTTC. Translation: CASSQGGLQTQYF.

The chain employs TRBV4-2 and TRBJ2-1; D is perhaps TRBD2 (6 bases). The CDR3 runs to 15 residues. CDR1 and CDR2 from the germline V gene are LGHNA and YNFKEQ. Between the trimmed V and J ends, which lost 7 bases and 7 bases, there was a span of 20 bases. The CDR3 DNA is TGTGCCAGCACCCGGGGGACGGGCGGGGATAATGAGCAGTTCTTC. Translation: CASTRGTGGDNEQFF.

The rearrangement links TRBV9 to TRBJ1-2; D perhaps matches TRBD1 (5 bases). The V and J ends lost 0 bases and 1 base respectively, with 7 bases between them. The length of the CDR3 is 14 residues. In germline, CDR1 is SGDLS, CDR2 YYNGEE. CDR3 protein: CASSVARDNYGYTF. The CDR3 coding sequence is TGTGCCAGCAGCGTAGCCAGGGATAACTATGGCTACACCTTC.

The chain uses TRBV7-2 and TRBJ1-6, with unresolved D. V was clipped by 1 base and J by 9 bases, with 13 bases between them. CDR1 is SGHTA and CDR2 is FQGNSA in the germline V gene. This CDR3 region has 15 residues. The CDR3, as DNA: TGTGCCAGCAGCTTAGGAGTATTCGTTAGTTCACCCCTCCACTTT. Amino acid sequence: CASSLGVFVSSPLHF.

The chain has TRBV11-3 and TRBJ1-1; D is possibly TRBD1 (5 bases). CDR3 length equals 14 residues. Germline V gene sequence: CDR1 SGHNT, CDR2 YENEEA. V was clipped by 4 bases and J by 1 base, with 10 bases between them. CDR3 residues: CASSSGWGNTEAFF. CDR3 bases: TGTGCCAGCAGCTCAGGGTGGGGGAACACTGAAGCTTTCTTT. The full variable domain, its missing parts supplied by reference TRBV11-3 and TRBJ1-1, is EAGVVQSPRYKIIEKKQPVAFWCNPISGHNTLYWYLQNLGQGPELLIRYENEEAVDDSQLPKDRFSAERLKGVDSTLKIQPAELGDSAVYLCASSSGWGNTEAFFGQGTRLTVV.

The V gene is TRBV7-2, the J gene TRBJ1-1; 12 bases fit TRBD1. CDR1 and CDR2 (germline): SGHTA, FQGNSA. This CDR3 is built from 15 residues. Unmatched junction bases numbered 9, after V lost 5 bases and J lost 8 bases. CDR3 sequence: CASSPRPGQGAEAFF. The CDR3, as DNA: TGTGCCAGCAGCCCTAGGCCGGGACAGGGGGCAGAAGCTTTCTTT.

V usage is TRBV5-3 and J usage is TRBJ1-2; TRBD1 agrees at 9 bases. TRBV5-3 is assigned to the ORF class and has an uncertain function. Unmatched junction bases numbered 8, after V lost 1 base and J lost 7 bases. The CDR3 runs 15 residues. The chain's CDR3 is CARSLRDRVSFGYTF. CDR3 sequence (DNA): TGTGCCAGAAGCTTGCGGGACAGGGTTTCTTTTGGCTACACCTTC.

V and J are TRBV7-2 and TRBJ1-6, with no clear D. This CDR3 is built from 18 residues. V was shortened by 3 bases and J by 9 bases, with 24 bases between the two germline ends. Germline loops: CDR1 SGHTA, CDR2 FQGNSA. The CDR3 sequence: CASSFPYRGYPISSPLHF. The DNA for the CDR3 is TGTGCCAGCAGCTTCCCCTATCGAGGGTACCCTATTAGTTCACCCCTCCACTTT.

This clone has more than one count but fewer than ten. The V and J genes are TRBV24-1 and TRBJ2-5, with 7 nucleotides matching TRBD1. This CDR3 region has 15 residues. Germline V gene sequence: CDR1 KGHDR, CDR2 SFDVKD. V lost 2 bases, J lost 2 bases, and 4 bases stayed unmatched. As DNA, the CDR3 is TGTGCCACCAGTGATTCGACAGGGTCTCAAGAGACCCAGTACTTC. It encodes CATSDSTGSQETQYF.

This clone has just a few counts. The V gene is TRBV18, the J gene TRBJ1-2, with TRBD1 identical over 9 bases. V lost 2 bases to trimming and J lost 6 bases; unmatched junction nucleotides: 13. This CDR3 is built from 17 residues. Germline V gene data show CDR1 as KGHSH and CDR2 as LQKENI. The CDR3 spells CASSPVRQGGQRDGYTF. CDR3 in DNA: TGTGCCAGCTCACCAGTCCGACAGGGGGGTCAGAGGGATGGCTACACCTTC.

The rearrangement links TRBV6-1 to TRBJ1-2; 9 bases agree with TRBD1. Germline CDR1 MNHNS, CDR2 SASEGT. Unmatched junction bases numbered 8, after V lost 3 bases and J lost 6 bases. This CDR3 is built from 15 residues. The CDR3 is CASSEVLGQGHGYTF. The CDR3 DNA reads TGTGCCAGCAGTGAGGTTCTGGGACAGGGTCATGGCTACACCTTC.